This is a list of T cell receptor beta chains from one sample in a study of T cells in Graves' hyperthyroidism and ophthalmopathy. Via MiXCR, TCRdb re-called the multiplex PCR reads, giving one row per CDR3 protein. The sample holds 600,000 or so distinct CDR3 sequences, about 14% seen once. The sequenced material came from blood. Receptors originate from a woman in her forties or fifties with Graves' ophthalmopathy. Both conserved end residues are part of each CDR3. The order of the fields is V gene, CDR3 length, CDR3 protein.

V gene: TRBV2; CDR3 length: 15; CDR3 protein: CASTLSGTGGSEQFF
V gene: TRBV28; CDR3 length: 14; CDR3 protein: CASSFIRGLREQYF
V gene: TRBV28; CDR3 length: 14; CDR3 protein: CASSLSTISATQYF
V gene: TRBV5-1; CDR3 length: 17; CDR3 protein: CASSLVETGATNEKLFF
V gene: TRBV11-3; CDR3 length: 16; CDR3 protein: CASSLIGLQSPGELFF
V gene: TRBV12-3/TRBV12-4; CDR3 length: 14; CDR3 protein: CASSFFLERGEQFF
V gene: TRBV5-1; CDR3 length: 15; CDR3 protein: CASSLGTGMIAEAFF
V gene: TRBV5-1; CDR3 length: 11; CDR3 protein: CASSPRAGYTF
V gene: TRBV7-2; CDR3 length: 14; CDR3 protein: CASSPDRARGGYTF
V gene: TRBV2; CDR3 length: 14; CDR3 protein: CASSGQSWNQPQHF
V gene: TRBV4-1; CDR3 length: 14; CDR3 protein: CASSQWESTGELFF
V gene: TRBV20-1; CDR3 length: 14; CDR3 protein: CSPLTSGTADTQYF
V gene: TRBV12-3/TRBV12-4; CDR3 length: 15; CDR3 protein: CASSLRESLQETQYF
V gene: TRBV6-2/TRBV6-3; CDR3 length: 16; CDR3 protein: CASGSREATNYNEQFF
V gene: TRBV10-3; CDR3 length: 14; CDR3 protein: CATTNDRGQETQYF
V gene: TRBV6-2/TRBV6-3; CDR3 length: 13; CDR3 protein: CASSYRGGTEAFF
V gene: TRBV20-1; CDR3 length: 16; CDR3 protein: CSARDQRHSGANVLTF
V gene: TRBV27; CDR3 length: 15; CDR3 protein: CASSYPGQGTDTQYF
V gene: TRBV6-5; CDR3 length: 13; CDR3 protein: CASSYGFTYEQYF
V gene: TRBV20-1; CDR3 length: 17; CDR3 protein: CSASIHLGFRGNQPQHF
V gene: TRBV7-3; CDR3 length: 13; CDR3 protein: CASSPRAGYTIYF
V gene: TRBV27; CDR3 length: 15; CDR3 protein: CASSLRGSQTYEQYF
V gene: TRBV5-1; CDR3 length: 15; CDR3 protein: CASSLTSGAYNEQFF
V gene: TRBV11-3; CDR3 length: 12; CDR3 protein: CASSVLGYEQFF
V gene: TRBV18; CDR3 length: 14; CDR3 protein: CASSPAVAKNIQYF
V gene: TRBV4-1; CDR3 length: 17; CDR3 protein: CASSQGSAGGSYNEQFF
V gene: TRBV25-1; CDR3 length: 15; CDR3 protein: CASSEVGRGSTEAFF
V gene: TRBV20-1; CDR3 length: 18; CDR3 protein: CSASGGGGTSGNTGELFF
V gene: TRBV30; CDR3 length: 14; CDR3 protein: CAWSGQGINSPLHF
V gene: TRBV12-3/TRBV12-4; CDR3 length: 16; CDR3 protein: CASSFLVGARGDEQFF
V gene: TRBV5-1; CDR3 length: 14; CDR3 protein: CASSLTGQGGEQYF
V gene: TRBV2; CDR3 length: 15; CDR3 protein: CASSEAGAQAYEQYF
V gene: TRBV28; CDR3 length: 19; CDR3 protein: CASSYAGKSFEGSNQPQHF
V gene: TRBV7-3; CDR3 length: 14; CDR3 protein: CASSSNSGSETQYF
V gene: TRBV6-1; CDR3 length: 14; CDR3 protein: CASRQGFMNTEAFF
V gene: TRBV12-3/TRBV12-4; CDR3 length: 15; CDR3 protein: CASSLAGVSRQPQHF
V gene: TRBV5-1; CDR3 length: 15; CDR3 protein: CASSPLGTRKDTQYF
V gene: TRBV6-1; CDR3 length: 16; CDR3 protein: CASFRSPGQNNQPQHF
V gene: TRBV4-1; CDR3 length: 15; CDR3 protein: CASSQDGRLTGELFF
V gene: TRBV27; CDR3 length: 15; CDR3 protein: CASSLSGQGLREQFF
V gene: TRBV19; CDR3 length: 13; CDR3 protein: CASSIRGVDTQYF
V gene: TRBV11-1; CDR3 length: 15; CDR3 protein: CASSLQGQYQETQYF
V gene: TRBV19; CDR3 length: 16; CDR3 protein: CASSKALGLQNNEQFF
V gene: TRBV18; CDR3 length: 15; CDR3 protein: CASSRTGTPLYEQYF
V gene: TRBV19; CDR3 length: 17; CDR3 protein: CASSNRENLHLTGELFF
V gene: TRBV9; CDR3 length: 15; CDR3 protein: CASSVDRGRYNEQFF
V gene: TRBV30; CDR3 length: 13; CDR3 protein: CAWSTSGRYEQYF
V gene: TRBV11-3; CDR3 length: 13; CDR3 protein: CASSIRSYNEQFF
V gene: TRBV20-1; CDR3 length: 15; CDR3 protein: CSARVPGRPYYEQYF
V gene: TRBV3-1; CDR3 length: 17; CDR3 protein: CASSFEVAGETTDTQYF
V gene: TRBV2; CDR3 length: 17; CDR3 protein: CAVSGTGETDAYNEQFF
V gene: TRBV28; CDR3 length: 13; CDR3 protein: CASITNRGQPQHF
V gene: TRBV18; CDR3 length: 16; CDR3 protein: CASSPKVGSYNSPLHF
V gene: TRBV7-6; CDR3 length: 15; CDR3 protein: CASSFRPESTDTQYF
V gene: TRBV6-5; CDR3 length: 15; CDR3 protein: CASSYSGGVSYEQYF
V gene: TRBV4-1; CDR3 length: 14; CDR3 protein: CASSQVQSNQPQHF